This passage covers 30 T cell receptor beta chains from one sample sequenced in a study of blood T cells in healthy people across ages. The second PCR ran about 6 to 12 cycles with a sample-barcoded 5' primer and J-beta primers. TCRdb recomputed calls from the 5' RACE reads with MiXCR, one row per CDR3 protein. Among some 700,000 distinct CDR3 sequences listed, about 40% were seen once. The sequenced material came from blood. Receptor source: a woman aged 55 to 70 in good health.

About this clonotype itself: One junction end does not reproduce the germline sequence, and a read error may be involved. The gene calls are TRBV7-9 and TRBJ2-7; possibly TRBD1 for D (6 bases). This CDR3 region has 13 residues. Germline assignment: CDR1 SEHNR and CDR2 FQNEAQ (reference sequence). In nucleotides, the CDR3 is TGTGCCAGCAGCTTGTGGACAGACTACGCGCAGTACTTC. Amino acid sequence: CASSLWTDYAQYF.

The chain uses TRBV12-5 and TRBJ2-1; TRBD2 aligns across 12 bases. This CDR3 spans 17 amino acids. Germline V gives CDR1 LGHNT, CDR2 FRNRAP. With V trimmed by 5 bases and J by 1 base, 6 bases remained unmatched. CDR3 loop: CASGLQTSGGSYNEQFF. Here the CDR3 DNA reads TGTGCTAGTGGTCTGCAGACTAGCGGGGGTTCCTACAATGAGCAGTTCTTC. The whole variable domain, filled in from reference TRBV12-5 and TRBJ2-1, reads DARVTQTPRHKVTEMGQEVTMRCQPILGHNTVFWYRQTMMQGLELLAYFRNRAPLDDSGMPKDRFSAEMPDATLATLKIQPSEPRDSAVYFCASGLQTSGGSYNEQFFGPGTRLTVL.

This chain connects TRBV18 to TRBJ2-4, with TRBD2 matching over 7 bases. Per germline, CDR1 KGHSH and CDR2 LQKENI. With V trimmed by 2 bases and J by 5 bases, 9 bases remained unmatched. The CDR3 is 16 residues long. The CDR3 loop is CASSPEGGPIQNIQYF. The DNA of the CDR3 is TGTGCCAGCTCACCAGAGGGAGGGCCGATACAAAACATTCAGTACTTC.

Points on this clonotype: Its ends do not fully match the called genes, so a read error is possible. The chain employs TRBV7-7 and TRBJ2-1; tentatively, D is TRBD2 (5 bases). This CDR3 is built from 15 residues. The germline gives CDR1 SSHAT, CDR2 FNYEAQ (reference sequence). CDR3 nucleotide sequence: TGTGCTAGCAGCTTCGGGCTAGCCTCCTACAATGAGCAGTTCTTC. Protein sequence: CASSFGLASYNEQFF.

The chain joins TRBV20-1 to TRBJ2-7; TRBD2 matches at 7 bases. With 6 bases clipped from V and 4 bases from J, the junction kept 21 bases outside the gene matches. This CDR3 contains 17 residues. Germline V lookup: CDR1 DFQATT, CDR2 SNEGSKA (reference sequence). In DNA, the CDR3 is TGCAGTGCGAGGAGCAGTTGGCGGGAGAAGGTTACGTACGAGCAGTACTTC. Protein: CSARSSWREKVTYEQYF.

To note about this clonotype: A much larger clonotype is one base distant, so this may be a read error. CDR3 sequence reads: CTSAVGSWEQFF. DNA of the CDR3: TGTACCAGCGCAGTTGGGAGTTGGGAGCAGTTCTTC. The rearrangement uses TRBV12-3 or TRBV12-4 and TRBJ2-1, with D maybe TRBD2 (5 bases). The CDR3 is 12 residues long.

This clonotype has just a few counts. The rearrangement uses TRBV6-1 and TRBJ2-7; maybe TRBD1 (5 bases). The V and J ends lost 11 bases and 4 bases respectively, with 15 bases between them. The CDR3 is made up of 12 amino acids. CDR1 and CDR2 from the germline V gene are MNHNS and SASEGT. The CDR3: CAGQTEPYEQYF. The DNA for the CDR3 is TGTGCCGGCCAGACAGAACCTTACGAGCAGTACTTC.

The genes are TRBV11-2 and TRBJ1-6; D possibly corresponds to TRBD1 (6 bases). Germline assignment: CDR1 SGHAT and CDR2 FQNNGV. Trimming stripped 5 bases from V and 2 bases from J, with 19 bases between. The CDR3 has 18 residues. CDR3 sequence: CASSPHQTGTPYNSPLHF. CDR3 bases: TGTGCCAGCAGCCCCCACCAAACAGGGACGCCCTATAATTCACCCCTCCACTTT.

CDR3 in amino acids: CIVRRPTNEKLFF. The CDR3, as DNA: TGCATCGTCCGACGGCCAACTAATGAAAAACTGTTTTTT. The chain is built from TRBV29-1 and TRBJ1-4; unclear D gene. Per the germline V gene, CDR1 is SQVTM and CDR2 is ANQGSEA. This CDR3 is built from 13 residues.

This chain links TRBV2 with TRBJ2-3; maybe TRBD1 (6 bases). The CDR3 spans 14 residues. V lost 4 bases, J lost 4 bases, and 12 bases lay in between. Germline V gene sequence: CDR1 SNHLY, CDR2 FYNNEI. In nucleotides, the CDR3 is TGTGCCAGCAGTGGACAGGCCATGGCAGATACGCAGTATTTT. This sequence encodes CASSGQAMADTQYF.

The V and J genes are TRBV29-1 and TRBJ2-3; D may match TRBD1 or TRBD2 (5 bases each). This CDR3 comprises 11 residues. CDR1 is SQVTM and CDR2 is ANQGSEA in the germline V gene. Trimming stripped 6 bases from V and 5 bases from J, with 9 bases between. In DNA form, the CDR3 reads TGCAGCGTGGGGACCAAAGATACGCAGTATTTT. This codes for CSVGTKDTQYF.

This clonotype was found a few times. The chain uses TRBV27 and TRBJ2-7; no clear D. This CDR3 is built from 14 residues. Germline assignment: CDR1 MNHEY and CDR2 SMNVEV (reference sequence). V lost 5 bases and J lost 4, with 15 bases in between. The CDR3 nucleotides read TGTGCCAGCAGTCCCCAGCACACCTCTTACGAGCAGTACTTC. Translating gives CASSPQHTSYEQYF.

This clonotype has a handful of counts. The rearrangement links TRBV14 to TRBJ2-7; D ambiguous. The germline CDR1 and CDR2 sequences are SGHDN and FVKESK. The CDR3 covers 15 residues. Trimming shortened V by 1 base and J by 1 base, and 11 bases separated the two germline ends. This CDR3 reads CASSQVGKASYEQYF. CDR3 in DNA: TGTGCCAGCAGCCAAGTTGGGAAAGCGTCCTACGAGCAGTACTTC.

This clonotype has only a few counts. In DNA form, the CDR3 reads TGTGCCAGCAGCCTGCAGTCCCCGGGGAGTTCCCACGAGCAGTACTTC. This codes for CASSLQSPGSSHEQYF. V is TRBV6-2 or TRBV6-3 and J is TRBJ2-7, with D possibly matching TRBD2 (5 bases). The V gene lost 6 bases and the J gene lost 5 bases, with 23 bases spanning the gap. CDR1 is MNHEY and CDR2 is SVGEGT in the germline V gene. The CDR3 has 16 residues.

Only a few counts were recorded for this clonotype. The CDR3 spells CASSHPGGQDEQFF. The DNA for the CDR3 is TGTGCCAGCAGTCATCCGGGGGGGCAGGATGAGCAGTTCTTC. The chain uses TRBV12-3 or TRBV12-4 and TRBJ2-1, with 8 bases that match TRBD2. The J segment lost 8 bases and the V segment lost 5 bases, leaving 8 bases of the junction unmatched. The CDR3 runs 14 residues.

This clonotype was seen only once. A much larger clone differs by one base, so this may be a read error. J is TRBJ2-7 and V is TRBV4-3; a weak D match, TRBD2 (6 bases). The CDR3 covers 15 residues. Germline CDR1 is LGHNA and CDR2 is YSLEER. CDR3 amino acids: CTSSQSGGEPYEQYF. The CDR3 DNA follows: TGCACCAGCAGCCAGTCCGGGGGAGAACCCTACGAGCAGTACTTC.

The sample holds a few counts of this clonotype. The chain recombines TRBV20-1 with TRBJ2-2; 8 bases map to TRBD1. Trimming at V came to 3 bases and at J to 6 bases, leaving 6 bases not matched to a gene. Germline CDR1 DFQATT, CDR2 SNEGSKA (reference sequence). The CDR3 sequence is 14 residues long. The CDR3 reads CSASWQGAAGELFF. CDR3 coding DNA: TGCAGTGCTAGTTGGCAGGGGGCCGCCGGGGAGCTGTTTTTT.

The rearrangement links TRBV2 to TRBJ1-6; no firm D call. Germline lookup yields CDR1 SNHLY and CDR2 FYNNEI. This CDR3 has 14 amino acids. V gave up 4 bases and J gave up 5 bases, with 9 bases separating them. The CDR3 protein is CASSVSNNNSPLHF. The DNA of the CDR3 is TGTGCCAGCAGTGTCTCGAATAATAATTCACCCCTCCACTTT. Using reference TRBV2 and TRBJ1-6 for the parts outside the CDR3, the full variable domain is EPEVTQTPSHQVTQMGQEVILRCVPISNHLYFYWYRQILGQKVEFLVSFYNNEISEKSEIFDDQFSVERPDGSNFTLKIRSTKLEDSAMYFCASSVSNNNSPLHFGNGTRLTVT.

J is TRBJ1-6 and V is TRBV4-2, with D possibly TRBD1 on 6 matching bases. Trimming shortened V by 3 bases and J by 7 bases, and 13 bases separated the two germline ends. The CDR3 contains 15 residues. Germline V gives CDR1 LGHNA, CDR2 YNFKEQ. Written as DNA, the CDR3 is TGTGCCAGCAGCCACCCACAGGGAGACAATTCACCCCTCCACTTT. Protein sequence: CASSHPQGDNSPLHF.

This clonotype was observed a handful of times. The rearrangement joins TRBV20-1 to TRBJ2-5; D is unclear. This CDR3 spans 13 amino acids. Germline values: CDR1 DFQATT, CDR2 SNEGSKA (reference sequence). V was shortened by 6 bases and J by 2 bases, with 13 bases between the two germline ends. The CDR3 DNA follows: TGCAGTGCCCAGCCCGGGCCTCAAGAGACCCAGTACTTC. Translating gives CSAQPGPQETQYF.

V gene TRBV12-3 or TRBV12-4 combines with J gene TRBJ2-7; D uncertain. The CDR3 is made up of 11 amino acids. V shed 8 bases and J shed 0 bases, with 5 bases lying between them. CDR3: CASGVSYEQYF. As DNA, the CDR3 is TGTGCCAGCGGCGTCTCCTACGAGCAGTACTTC.

Many counts were recorded for this clonotype. The genes are TRBV12-3 or TRBV12-4 and TRBJ2-7; no clear D gene. The CDR3 contains 12 residues. The V gene lost 4 bases and the J gene lost 1 base, with 5 bases spanning the gap. For the CDR3, the DNA is TGTGCCAGCAGTTACCGTTCCTACGAGCAGTACTTC. It encodes CASSYRSYEQYF.

The chain uses TRBV12-3 or TRBV12-4 and TRBJ1-2; D perhaps matches TRBD1 (6 bases). The ends were cut back, 6 bases at V and 6 bases at J, with 8 bases in the middle. The CDR3 extends over 11 amino acids. CDR3 coding DNA: TGTGCCAGCAGGGGGGGGCATGGCTACACCTTC. Translated: CASRGGHGYTF.

The V call is TRBV29-1, the J call TRBJ2-1, with D perhaps TRBD1 (6 bases). Germline V lookup: CDR1 SQVTM, CDR2 ANQGSEA. The CDR3 has 13 residues. The ends were cut back, 3 bases at V and 4 bases at J, with 10 bases in the middle. CDR3 sequence reads: CSVEGRGYNEQFF. Here the CDR3 DNA reads TGCAGCGTTGAGGGCAGGGGTTACAATGAGCAGTTCTTC.

In its sample, this clonotype was seen many times. As DNA, the CDR3 is TGTGCCAGCAGCTTATCGTCCGGGGAGCAGTTCTTC. Residues: CASSLSSGEQFF. This chain joins TRBV7-3 and TRBJ2-1; D remains ambiguous. This CDR3 has 12 amino acids. Trimming stripped 2 bases from V and 10 bases from J, with 9 bases between. The germline gives CDR1 SGHTA, CDR2 FQGTGA.

This clonotype occurred a few times. The V call is TRBV21-1, the J call TRBJ2-4; whether TRBD1, the table's D call, matches the DNA was not checked. TRBV21-1 counts as a pseudogene. This CDR3 comprises 18 residues. The CDR3 loop is CASRERPEGRGGQYIQYF. Written as DNA, the CDR3 is TGTGCCAGCAGGGAAAGACCTGAGGGCAGGGGAGGTCAGTACATTCAGTACTTC.

Of note for this clonotype: An end of the junction differs from the germline gene, which may be a read error. The chain couples TRBV4-1 to TRBJ2-2; 14 bases align to TRBD2. The CDR3 is made up of 18 amino acids. The germline V gene encodes CDR1 MGHRA and CDR2 YSYEKL. The CDR3 protein is CASSQEKGLAGESGELFF. DNA of the CDR3: TGCGCCAGTAGCCAAGAAAAGGGACTAGCGGGAGAGTCCGGGGAGCTGTTTTTT.

This clonotype has more than one count but fewer than ten. The V call is TRBV12-3 or TRBV12-4, the J call TRBJ1-1; D might be TRBD1 (5 bases). V was shortened by 4 bases and J by 4 bases, with 10 bases between the two germline ends. The CDR3 covers 13 residues. The CDR3 sequence is CASSWDSITEAFF. CDR3 DNA: TGTGCCAGCAGTTGGGACTCCATCACTGAAGCTTTCTTT.

This clonotype was counted between two and nine times. The chain combines TRBV28 with TRBJ2-3; the D gene could be TRBD1 or TRBD2 (5 bases each). The V end was cut by 8 bases, the J end by 0 bases, with 21 bases between. CDR1 and CDR2 (germline): MDHEN, SYDVKM. This CDR3 region has 17 residues. The CDR3 region has the DNA TGTGCCAGCCATTCGAGGGGCGGATTCGCGAGCACAGATACGCAGTATTTT. Translating it yields CASHSRGGFASTDTQYF.

DNA of the CDR3: TGTGCCAGCAGTTACTCGACCCCGGGACAGGGTCGCGATGGCTACACCTTC. Residues: CASSYSTPGQGRDGYTF. The chain employs TRBV6-5 and TRBJ1-2; 9 nucleotides align to TRBD1. V lost 0 bases and J lost 6; bases outside the gene matches: 11. The CDR3 consists of 17 residues. The germline V gene has CDR1 MNHEY and CDR2 SVGAGI.